This TCR beta chain was observed in a study of T cells in Graves' hyperthyroidism and ophthalmopathy. Across 18 months, stable Graves' hyperthyroidism was marked by no progression to ophthalmopathy. The investigators amplified TCR beta CDR3 regions from RNA transcripts. Researchers ran a first-round RT-PCR on the TCR CDR3 using the HTBI primer set. Each CDR3 protein is one row after TCRdb ran MiXCR on the multiplex PCR reads. The sample lists roughly 580,000 distinct CDR3 sequences; 46% were seen once. Trimming took off 10 bases at V and 7 bases at J, with 21 bases between the two ends. The germline V gene encodes CDR1 SGDLS and CDR2 YYNGEE. This CDR3 has 14 amino acids.

The clonotype was recovered from a woman younger than 35 with Graves' hyperthyroidism. The sequenced material came from peripheral blood or thyroid tissue (not recorded which). The J gene is TRBJ1-5, the V gene TRBV9, with a tentative D call TRBD1 (6 bases). As DNA, the CDR3 is TGTGCCTGGAGTGCATATACAGGGACCCAGCCCCAGCATTTT. This sequence encodes CAWSAYTGTQPQHF.